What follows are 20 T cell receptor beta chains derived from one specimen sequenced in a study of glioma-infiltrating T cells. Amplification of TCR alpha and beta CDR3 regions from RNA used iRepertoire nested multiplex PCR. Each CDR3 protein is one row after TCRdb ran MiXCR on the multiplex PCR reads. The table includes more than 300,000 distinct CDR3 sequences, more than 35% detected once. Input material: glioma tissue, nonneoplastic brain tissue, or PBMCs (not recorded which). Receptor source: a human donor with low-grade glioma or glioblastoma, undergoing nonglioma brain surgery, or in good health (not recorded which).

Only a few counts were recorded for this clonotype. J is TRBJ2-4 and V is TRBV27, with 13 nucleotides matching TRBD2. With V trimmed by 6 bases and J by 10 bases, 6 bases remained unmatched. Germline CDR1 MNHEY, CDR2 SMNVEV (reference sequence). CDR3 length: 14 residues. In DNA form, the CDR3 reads TGTGCCAGCAGCAAATCGACTAGCGGGGGGATTCAGTACTTC. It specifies CASSKSTSGGIQYF.

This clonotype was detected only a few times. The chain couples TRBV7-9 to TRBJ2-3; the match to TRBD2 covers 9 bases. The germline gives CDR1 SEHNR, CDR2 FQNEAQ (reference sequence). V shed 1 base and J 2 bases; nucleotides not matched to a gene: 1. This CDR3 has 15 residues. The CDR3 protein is CASSLVAGATDTQYF. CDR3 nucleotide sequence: TGTGCCAGCAGCTTAGTAGCGGGAGCCACAGATACGCAGTATTTT.

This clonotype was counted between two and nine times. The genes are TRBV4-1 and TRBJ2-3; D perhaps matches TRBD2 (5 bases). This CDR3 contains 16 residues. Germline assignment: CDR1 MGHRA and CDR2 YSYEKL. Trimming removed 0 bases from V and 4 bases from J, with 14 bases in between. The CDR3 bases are TGCGCCAGCAGCCAAGAAGTAGCCGGAGGTGCAGATACGCAGTATTTT. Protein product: CASSQEVAGGADTQYF.

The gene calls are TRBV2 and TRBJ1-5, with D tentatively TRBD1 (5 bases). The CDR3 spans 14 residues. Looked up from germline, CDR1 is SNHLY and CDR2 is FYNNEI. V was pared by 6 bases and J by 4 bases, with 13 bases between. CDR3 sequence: CASSVHRGNQPQHF. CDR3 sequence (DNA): TGTGCCAGCAGCGTTCATAGGGGAAATCAGCCCCAGCATTTT.

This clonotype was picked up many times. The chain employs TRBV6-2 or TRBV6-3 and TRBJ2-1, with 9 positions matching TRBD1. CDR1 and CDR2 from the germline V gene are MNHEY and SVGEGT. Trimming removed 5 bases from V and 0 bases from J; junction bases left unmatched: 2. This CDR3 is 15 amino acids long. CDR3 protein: CASSGDRDSYNEQFF. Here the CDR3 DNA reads TGTGCCAGCAGTGGGGACAGGGACTCCTACAATGAGCAGTTCTTC.

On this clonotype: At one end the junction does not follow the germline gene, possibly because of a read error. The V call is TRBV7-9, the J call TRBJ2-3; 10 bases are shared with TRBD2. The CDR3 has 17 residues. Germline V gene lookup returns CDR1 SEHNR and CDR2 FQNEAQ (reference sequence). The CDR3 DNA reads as TGTGCCAGTAGCTTAAGCGGGAGACTAGCGGGTACAGATACGCAGTATTTT. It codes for CASSLSGRLAGTDTQYF.

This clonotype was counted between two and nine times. The CDR3 region is CSASLPGVDNEQFF. The CDR3 DNA sequence: TGCAGTGCGAGTCTTCCGGGGGTCGACAATGAGCAGTTCTTC. The chain is built from TRBV20-1 and TRBJ2-1; possibly TRBD2 for D (6 bases). This CDR3 has 14 amino acids. V was pared by 6 bases and J by 5 bases, with 17 bases between. Germline V gene lookup returns CDR1 DFQATT and CDR2 SNEGSKA (reference sequence).

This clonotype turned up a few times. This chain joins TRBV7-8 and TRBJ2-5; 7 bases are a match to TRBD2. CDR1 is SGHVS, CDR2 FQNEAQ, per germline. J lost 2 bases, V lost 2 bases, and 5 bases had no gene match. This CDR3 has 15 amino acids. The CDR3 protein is CASSLMASGQETQYF. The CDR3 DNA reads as TGTGCCAGCAGCTTAATGGCTAGCGGTCAAGAGACCCAGTACTTC.

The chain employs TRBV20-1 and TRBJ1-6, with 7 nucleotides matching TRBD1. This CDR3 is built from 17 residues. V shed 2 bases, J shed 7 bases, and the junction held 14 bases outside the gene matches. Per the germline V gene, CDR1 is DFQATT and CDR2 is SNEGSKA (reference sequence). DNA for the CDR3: TGCAGTGCTAGATCTAGGTTTTTTGGGGACAGAAATTCACCCCTCCACTTT. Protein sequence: CSARSRFFGDRNSPLHF.

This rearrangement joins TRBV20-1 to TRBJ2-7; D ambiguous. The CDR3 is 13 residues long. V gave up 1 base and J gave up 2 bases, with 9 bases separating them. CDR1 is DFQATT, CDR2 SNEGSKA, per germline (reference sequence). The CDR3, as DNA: TGCAGTGCTAGAGCCCCACAAACCTACGAGCAGTACTTC. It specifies CSARAPQTYEQYF.

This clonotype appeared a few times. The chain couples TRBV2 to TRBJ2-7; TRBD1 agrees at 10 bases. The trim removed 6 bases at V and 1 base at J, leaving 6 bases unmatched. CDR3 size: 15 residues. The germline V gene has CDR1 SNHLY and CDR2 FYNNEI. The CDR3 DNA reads TGTGCCAGCAGGGAGACAGGGGGCGCATCCTACGAGCAGTACTTC. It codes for CASRETGGASYEQYF.

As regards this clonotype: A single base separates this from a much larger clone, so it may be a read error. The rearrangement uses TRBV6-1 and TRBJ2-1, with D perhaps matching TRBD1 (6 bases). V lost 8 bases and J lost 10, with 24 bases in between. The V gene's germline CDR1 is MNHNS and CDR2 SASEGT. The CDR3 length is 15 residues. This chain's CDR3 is CASSPPRTVSYEQFF. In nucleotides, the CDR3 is TGTGCCAGCTCCCCTCCCCGGACAGTCTCCTACGAGCAGTTCTTC.

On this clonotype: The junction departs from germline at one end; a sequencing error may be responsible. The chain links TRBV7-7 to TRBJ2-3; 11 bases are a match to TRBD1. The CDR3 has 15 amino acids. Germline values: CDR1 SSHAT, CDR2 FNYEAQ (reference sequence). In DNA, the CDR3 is TGTGCTAGCAGCGCGGGACAGGGGGTCACAGATACGCAGTATTTT. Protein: CASSAGQGVTDTQYF. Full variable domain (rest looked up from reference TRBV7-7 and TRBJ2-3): GAGVSQSPRYKVTKRGQDVTLRCDPISSHATLYWYQQALGQGPEFLTYFNYEAQPDKSGLPSDRFSAERPEGSISTLTIQRTEQRDSAMYRCASSAGQGVTDTQYFGPGTRLTVL.

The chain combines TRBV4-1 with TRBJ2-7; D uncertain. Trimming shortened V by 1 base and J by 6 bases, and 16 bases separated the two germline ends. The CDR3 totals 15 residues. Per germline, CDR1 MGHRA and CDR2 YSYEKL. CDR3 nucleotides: TGCGCCAGCAGCCAAGCCGACCGCGTAACCGGCGAGCAGTACTTC. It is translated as CASSQADRVTGEQYF.

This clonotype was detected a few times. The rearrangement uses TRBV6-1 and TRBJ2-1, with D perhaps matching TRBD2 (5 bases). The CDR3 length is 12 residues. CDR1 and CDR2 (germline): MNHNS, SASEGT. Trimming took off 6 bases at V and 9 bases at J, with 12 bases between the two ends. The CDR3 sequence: CASRTPGGEQFF. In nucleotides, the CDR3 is TGTGCCAGCAGGACACCTGGAGGTGAGCAGTTCTTC.

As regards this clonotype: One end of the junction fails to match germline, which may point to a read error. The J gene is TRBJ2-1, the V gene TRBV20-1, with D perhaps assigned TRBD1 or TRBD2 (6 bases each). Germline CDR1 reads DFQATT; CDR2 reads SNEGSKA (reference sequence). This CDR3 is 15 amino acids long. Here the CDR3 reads CGARGDKGSYNEQFF. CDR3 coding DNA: TGCGGTGCTAGGGGGGATAAAGGGTCCTACAATGAGCAGTTCTTC.

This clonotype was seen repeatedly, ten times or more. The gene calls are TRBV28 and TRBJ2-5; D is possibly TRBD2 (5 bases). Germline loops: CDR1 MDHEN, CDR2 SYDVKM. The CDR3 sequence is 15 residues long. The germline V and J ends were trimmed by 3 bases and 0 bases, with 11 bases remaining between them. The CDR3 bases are TGTGCCAGCAGTTTCCGCAGGAGGTACCAAGAGACCCAGTACTTC. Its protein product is CASSFRRRYQETQYF.

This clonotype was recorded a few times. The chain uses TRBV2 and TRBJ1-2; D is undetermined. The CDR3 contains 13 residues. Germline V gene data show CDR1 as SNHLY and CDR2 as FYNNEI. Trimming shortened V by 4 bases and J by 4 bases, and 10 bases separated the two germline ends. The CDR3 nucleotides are TGTGCCAGCAGTGTATCAGGATCCTATGGCTACACCTTC. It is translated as CASSVSGSYGYTF.

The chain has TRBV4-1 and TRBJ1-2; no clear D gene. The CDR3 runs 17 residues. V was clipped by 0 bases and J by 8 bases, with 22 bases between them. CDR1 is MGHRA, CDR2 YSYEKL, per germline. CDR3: CASSQDYVRAPERGYTF. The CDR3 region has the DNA TGCGCCAGCAGCCAAGATTATGTTCGGGCTCCTGAGCGAGGCTACACCTTC.

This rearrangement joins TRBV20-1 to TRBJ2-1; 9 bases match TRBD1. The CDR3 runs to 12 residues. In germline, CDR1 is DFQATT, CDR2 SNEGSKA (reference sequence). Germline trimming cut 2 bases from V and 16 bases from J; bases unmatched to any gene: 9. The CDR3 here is CSARYLGTGQFF. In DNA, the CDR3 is TGCAGTGCTAGATATCTTGGGACAGGGCAATTCTTC.